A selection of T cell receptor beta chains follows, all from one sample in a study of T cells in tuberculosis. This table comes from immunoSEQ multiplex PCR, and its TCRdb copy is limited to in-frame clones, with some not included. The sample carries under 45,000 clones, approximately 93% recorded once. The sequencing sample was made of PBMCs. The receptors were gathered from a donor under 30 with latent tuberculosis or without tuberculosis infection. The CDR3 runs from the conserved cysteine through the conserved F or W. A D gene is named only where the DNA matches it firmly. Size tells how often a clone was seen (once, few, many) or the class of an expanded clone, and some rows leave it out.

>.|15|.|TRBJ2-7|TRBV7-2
TGTGCCAGCAGCTTAGGGTCTAGCAGCGTGTACGAGCAGTACTTC
CASSLGSSSVYEQYF
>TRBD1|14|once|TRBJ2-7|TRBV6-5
TGTGCCAGCAGTGCCGACAGGGCGCGAAACGAGCAGTACTTC
CASSADRARNEQYF
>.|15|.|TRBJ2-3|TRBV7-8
TGTGCCAGCAGCCCGTACAGGGTGAGCACAGATACGCAGTATTTT
CASSPYRVSTDTQYF
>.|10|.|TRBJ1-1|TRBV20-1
TGCAGTGCTAGCGACACTGAAGCTTTCTTT
CSASDTEAFF
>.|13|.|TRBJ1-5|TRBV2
TGTGCCAGCAGTGGAGGGATTAATCAGCCCCAGCATTTT
CASSGGINQPQHF
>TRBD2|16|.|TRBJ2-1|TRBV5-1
TGCGCCAGCAGCTGGACTAGCGGGGAAACGGGGAATGAGCAGTTCTTC
CASSWTSGETGNEQFF
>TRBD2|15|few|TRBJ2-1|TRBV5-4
TGTGCCAGCAGCTGGGGCGGGGGAGACTACAATGAGCAGTTCTTC
CASSWGGGDYNEQFF
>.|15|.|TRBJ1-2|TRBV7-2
TGTGCCAGCAGCTTACACCGAGGCGGTACGGATGGCTACACCTTC
CASSLHRGGTDGYTF
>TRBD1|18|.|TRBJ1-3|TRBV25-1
TGTGCCAGCAGTGATATTTACCCCGATTTGACAGGGGGAAACACCATATATTTT
CASSDIYPDLTGGNTIYF
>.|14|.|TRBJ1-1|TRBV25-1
TGTGCCAGCAGTGAACCTCGGGGGAACACTGAAGCTTTCTTT
CASSEPRGNTEAFF
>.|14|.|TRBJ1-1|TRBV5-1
TGCGCCAGCAGTCTCTCAACAGCGAACACTGAAGCTTTCTTT
CASSLSTANTEAFF
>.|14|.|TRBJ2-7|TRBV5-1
TGCGCCAGCAGCTTTGGGAGGGGGGGCTACGAGCAGTACTTC
CASSFGRGGYEQYF
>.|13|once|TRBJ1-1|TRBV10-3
TGTGCCATCAGTGAGACAGGGAACACTGAAGCTTTCTTT
CAISETGNTEAFF
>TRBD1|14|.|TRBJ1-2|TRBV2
TGTGCCAGCACCCCCCAAAGGGCAGGGGGAGGCTACACCTTC
CASTPQRAGGGYTF
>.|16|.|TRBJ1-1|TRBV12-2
TGTGCAAGTCGCTTAGCCAGAGTCAGGGGACGAACTGAAGCTTTCTTT
CASRLARVRGRTEAFF
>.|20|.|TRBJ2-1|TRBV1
TGCACCAGCAGCCAGGCCACTAGCGGGGGGCCTTACCGACTATACAATGAGCAGTTCTTC
CTSSQATSGGPYRLYNEQFF
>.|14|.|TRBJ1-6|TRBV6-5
TGTGCCAGCACAGGGGTGCCCTATAATTCACCCCTCCACTTT
CASTGVPYNSPLHF
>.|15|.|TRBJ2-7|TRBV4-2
TGTGCCAGCAGCCAAGATCGAACTTCTACCTACGAGCAGTACTTC
CASSQDRTSTYEQYF
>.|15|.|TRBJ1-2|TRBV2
TGTGCCAGCAGGGGGGGGGCATTCAATAACTATGGCTACACCTTC
CASRGGAFNNYGYTF
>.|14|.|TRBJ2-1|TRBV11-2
TGTGCCAGCAGCTTAGTGGTCGGACTCAATGAGCAGTTCTTC
CASSLVVGLNEQFF
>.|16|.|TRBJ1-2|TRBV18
TGTGCCAGCTCACCAGGAGCAGACCCCCACGGATATGGCTACACCTTC
CASSPGADPHGYGYTF
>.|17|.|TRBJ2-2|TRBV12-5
TGTGCTAGTGGTTTGGTACTGGGGAAGGAGGCCACCGGGGAGCTGTTTTTT
CASGLVLGKEATGELFF
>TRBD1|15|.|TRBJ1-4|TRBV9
TGTGCCAGCAGCGCATTGACAGGGGTTCAGGAAAAACTGTTTTTT
CASSALTGVQEKLFF
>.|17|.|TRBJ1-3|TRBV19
TGTGCCAGTAGAGGTCGGCAGGCAACCTACTCTGGAAACACCATATATTTT
CASRGRQATYSGNTIYF
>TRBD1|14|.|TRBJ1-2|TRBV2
TGTGCCAGCAGGGGACAGGGCACTCTCTATGGCTACACCTTC
CASRGQGTLYGYTF